Sequencing of this T cell receptor (beta chain) was carried out in a study of Ad26.COV2.S vaccination and SARS-CoV-2 variants. Repertoires were generated with immunoSEQ multiplex PCR, while TCRdb's copy carries only in-frame clones and drops some. The sample records hundreds of thousands of clones, roughly nine tenths being singletons. Documented treatment: 15 to 20 received Ad26.COV2.S at low or high dose, single or two shots; roughly five received placebo; per-sample allocation not given. Sampling was performed 63 days after the first vaccine or placebo injection. Vaccine was an Ad26 vector expressing Wuhan-strain SARS-CoV-2 spike. The receptor was derived from a person between 18 and 59 years old who received the Ad26.COV2.S COVID-19 vaccine or a placebo. The sequences come from peripheral blood, collected in a trial of Ad26.COV2.S vaccine versus placebo.

In DNA form, the CDR3 reads TGTGCCAGCAGCTTTTCGGACAGGGGGCTGGGGAATACGCAGTATTTT. This gives the protein CASSFSDRGLGNTQYF. This chain joins TRBV7-3 and TRBJ2-3; 11 positions match TRBD1. V was clipped by 3 bases and J by 7 bases; unmatched bases: 9. CDR3 size: 16 residues. The germline CDR1 and CDR2 sequences are SGHTA and FQGTGA.